The T cell receptor (beta chain) described here comes from a study of blood T cell repertoires in COVID-19. Recruitment covered about two dozen US areas and drew participants whose ages spanned roughly 18 to 89 years. Self-reported history from a screening survey and questionnaire set each donor's cohort. Two negative PCRs, clearance, or symptom resolution were required of recovered Cohort 3 donors. In the source study's methods: Estimates of nucleated cell counts were drawn from the amplification of reference gene primers. The assay was immunoSEQ multiplex PCR, and TCRdb's table has in-frame clones only and misses some. D and trimming were read from the DNA, whereas the V and J calls and clone size are those reported in that table. The sample has around 190,000 clones, over 75% seen once. This CDR3 contains 12 residues. Germline CDR1 and CDR2: SQVTM and ANQGSEA. V shed 6 bases and J shed 0 bases, with 6 bases lying between them.

Sequencing used PBMCs or T cells enriched from blood (not recorded which). The receptor was derived from a man aged 40-55 years who had recovered from COVID-19. The rearrangement links TRBV29-1 to TRBJ1-5, with no clear D. The CDR3 nucleotides read TGCAGCGTGCGGAATAGCAATCAGCCCCAGCATTTT. Residues: CSVRNSNQPQHF.